Each of the 29 T cell receptor beta chains below was sequenced from the same sample in a study of blood T cell repertoires in COVID-19. Data came from immunoSEQ multiplex PCR; TCRdb stores just in-frame clones and leaves some out. The table records 250,000 to 350,000 clones, around 90% of them present only once. Input material: PBMCs or T cells enriched from blood (not recorded which). The receptors come from a woman aged 25 to 39 who had recovered from COVID-19.

This rearrangement joins TRBV30 to TRBJ2-7; D is perhaps TRBD2 (6 bases). With 6 bases removed from V and 2 bases from J, the gap between germline ends came to 14 bases. Per germline, CDR1 GTSNPN and CDR2 SVGIG (reference sequence). The CDR3 spans 13 residues. Here the CDR3 DNA reads TGTGCCTGCAAGCCGCCGGGGGCCTACGAGCAGTACTTC. This translates into CACKPPGAYEQYF. Full variable domain (remainder filled in from reference TRBV30 and TRBJ2-7): SQTIHQWPATLVQPVGSPLSLECTVEGTSNPNLYWYRQAAGRGLQLLFYSVGIGQISSEVPQNLSASRPQDRQFILSSKKLLLSDSGFYLCACKPPGAYEQYFGPGTRLTVT.

V and J are TRBV30 and TRBJ1-1; D possibly corresponds to TRBD1 (5 bases). V was pared by 1 base and J by 7 bases, with 13 bases between. Germline assignment: CDR1 GTSNPN and CDR2 SVGIG (reference sequence). The CDR3 has 13 amino acids. As DNA, the CDR3 is TGTGCCTGGAGTGAAGGGGTGGGACTTGAAGCTTTCTTT. This translates into CAWSEGVGLEAFF.

The J gene is TRBJ1-2, the V gene TRBV28; no clear D. The CDR3 length is 12 residues. The V gene's germline CDR1 is MDHEN and CDR2 SYDVKM. The V gene lost 6 bases and the J gene lost 6 bases, with 11 bases spanning the gap. Written as DNA, the CDR3 is TGTGCCAGCAGAGTCCCTATTGATGGCTACACCTTC. This gives the protein CASRVPIDGYTF.

The chain links TRBV27 to TRBJ2-7; 10 bases fit TRBD2. V trimming: 5 bases; J trimming: 0 bases; junction bases outside the gene matches: 7. This CDR3 spans 16 amino acids. Germline-derived CDR1 and CDR2 are MNHEY and SMNVEV (reference sequence). CDR3 residues: CASSRGLAVNSYEQYF. CDR3 sequence (DNA): TGTGCCAGCAGTAGAGGACTAGCGGTAAACTCCTACGAGCAGTACTTC.

The genes are TRBV3-1 (or the pseudogene TRBV3-2) and TRBJ2-1; D uncertain. The CDR3 extends over 16 amino acids. V was pared by 1 base and J by 9 bases, with 19 bases between. Germline CDR1 reads LGHDT; CDR2 reads YNNKEL (reference sequence). The CDR3 DNA follows: TGTGCCAGCAGCCAAGTACTTGGCGGCGCTAGAGGTGAGCAGTTCTTC. Its protein is CASSQVLGGARGEQFF.

The rearrangement joins TRBV21-1 to TRBJ2-2; the table gives TRBD2 as D, unverified against the DNA. TRBV21-1 is termed a pseudogene. The CDR3 is 16 residues long. DNA of the CDR3: TGTGCCAGCAGAACCCTGGGGGGGGCGCGCACCGGGGAGCTGTTTTTT. Translating gives CASRTLGGARTGELFF.

The chain carries TRBV5-4 and TRBJ2-1; D is possibly TRBD2 (6 bases). This CDR3 has 15 residues. Germline CDR1 and CDR2: SGHNT and YYREEE (reference sequence). The V end lost 4 bases, the J end lost 5 bases, and 16 bases lay between the germline ends. CDR3 residues: CASSRRREAHNEQFF. The DNA of the CDR3 is TGTGCCAGCAGCCGTAGGAGGGAGGCCCACAATGAGCAGTTCTTC.

The chain is built from TRBV6-5 and TRBJ2-1; 8 nucleotides match TRBD2. Germline trimming cut 0 bases from V and 5 bases from J; bases unmatched to any gene: 3. There are 15 residues in the CDR3. The germline V gene has CDR1 MNHEY and CDR2 SVGAGI. CDR3 region: CASSYSGSGDNEQFF. DNA for the CDR3: TGTGCCAGCAGTTACTCAGGTAGCGGGGACAATGAGCAGTTCTTC.

This chain joins TRBV5-8 and TRBJ1-2; tentative D call: TRBD1 (6 bases). This CDR3 comprises 16 residues. From germline, CDR1 is SGHTS and CDR2 YDEGEE. V was pared by 3 bases and J by 0 bases, with 15 bases between. In nucleotides, the CDR3 is TGTGCCAGCAGCTCCCCCATCCGGGACACTAACTATGGCTACACCTTC. This encodes CASSSPIRDTNYGYTF. The full variable domain, rest sourced from reference TRBV5-8 and TRBJ1-2, is EAGVTQSPTHLIKTRGQQATLRCSPISGHTSVYWYQQALGLGLQFLLWYDEGEERNRGNFPPRFSGRQFPNYSSELNVNALELEDSALYLCASSSPIRDTNYGYTFGSGTRLTVV.

The V gene is TRBV9, the J gene TRBJ1-5; D remains unclear. Trimming stripped 2 bases from V and 9 bases from J, with 9 bases between. Germline assignment: CDR1 SGDLS and CDR2 YYNGEE. The CDR3 is made up of 12 amino acids. The CDR3 DNA sequence: TGTGCCAGCAGCGTCTCTCCTCGGCCCCAGCATTTT. Translating it yields CASSVSPRPQHF.

The chain combines TRBV7-2 with TRBJ2-3; 10 bases align to TRBD1. After removal of 6 bases from V and 9 bases from J, the junction contained 12 bases not matched to a gene. Germline assignment: CDR1 SGHTA and CDR2 FQGNSA. The CDR3 consists of 15 residues. CDR3 in amino acids: CASSRTGGPGVTQYF. The CDR3 DNA reads as TGTGCCAGCAGTCGGACAGGGGGGCCTGGGGTCACGCAGTATTTT.

The chain links TRBV27 to TRBJ1-2; 7 nucleotides align to TRBD1. CDR1 and CDR2 (germline): MNHEY, SMNVEV (reference sequence). V shed 6 bases and J 4 bases; nucleotides not matched to a gene: 8. The CDR3 sequence is 14 residues long. CDR3 sequence: CASRNRGSSYGYTF. The CDR3 bases are TGTGCCAGCAGAAACAGGGGCTCCTCCTATGGCTACACCTTC.

V gene TRBV9 combines with J gene TRBJ2-5, with D perhaps matching TRBD1 (6 bases). Trimming removed 0 bases at V and 5 bases at J, with 14 bases between. In germline, CDR1 is SGDLS, CDR2 YYNGEE. CDR3 size: 15 residues. The CDR3 reads CASSVGFAGDETQYF. The CDR3 DNA reads TGTGCCAGCAGCGTAGGGTTCGCAGGGGACGAGACCCAGTACTTC.

This rearrangement joins TRBV28 to TRBJ1-1, with D unresolved. Germline V gives CDR1 MDHEN, CDR2 SYDVKM. This CDR3 region has 13 residues. The V and J ends lost 0 bases and 3 bases respectively, with 5 bases between them. In DNA form, the CDR3 reads TGTGCCAGCAGTTTATGGCCGGACACTGAAGCTTTCTTT. As protein: CASSLWPDTEAFF.

V gene TRBV5-1 combines with J gene TRBJ2-5; D may be TRBD2 (6 bases). CDR1 and CDR2 (germline): SGHRS, YFSETQ. The CDR3 totals 15 residues. Trimming removed 6 bases at V and 5 bases at J, with 20 bases between. CDR3 nucleotide sequence: TGCGCCAGCATACCAAACGGAGGGCCGGGTGAGACCCAGTACTTC. It codes for CASIPNGGPGETQYF.

The V call is TRBV29-1, the J call TRBJ2-4, with a weak D call TRBD2 (5 bases). The ends were cut back, 2 bases at V and 8 bases at J, with 13 bases in the middle. CDR1 and CDR2 from the germline V gene are SQVTM and ANQGSEA. The CDR3 has 13 residues. The CDR3 region is CSVESQRRDIQYF. For the CDR3, the DNA is TGCAGCGTTGAATCCCAACGGCGGGACATTCAGTACTTC.

The V call is TRBV19, the J call TRBJ2-7, with 8 bases aligning to TRBD2. In germline, CDR1 is LNHDA, CDR2 SQIVND (reference sequence). Germline trimming cut 5 bases from V and 4 bases from J; bases unmatched to any gene: 13. This CDR3 has 16 amino acids. The DNA for the CDR3 is TGTGCCAGTAGTTCCTCTAGGGGCAGCGGGGGATACGAGCAGTACTTC. Translation gives CASSSSRGSGGYEQYF.

The V and J genes are TRBV28 and TRBJ1-2, with TRBD1 matching 7 bases. The V segment lost 4 bases and the J segment 2 bases; nucleotides outside the gene matches: 13. The germline V gene encodes CDR1 MDHEN and CDR2 SYDVKM. The CDR3 totals 17 residues. The CDR3 DNA follows: TGTGCCAGCAGTTCCCACCCCCCAGGGGGTGGGAACTATGGCTACACCTTC. Translation gives CASSSHPPGGGNYGYTF.

This clone was observed a single time. This chain connects TRBV28 to TRBJ2-6; unclear D gene. Germline values: CDR1 MDHEN, CDR2 SYDVKM. CDR3 size: 14 residues. Trimming removed 4 bases from V and 1 base from J, with 5 bases in between. The CDR3 bases are TGTGCCAGCAGTTCCGTGTCTGGGGCCAACGTCCTGACTTTC. Amino acid sequence: CASSSVSGANVLTF.

The chain uses TRBV11-3 and TRBJ1-2; D is undetermined. The CDR3 consists of 13 residues. Germline values: CDR1 SGHNT, CDR2 YENEEA. V gave up 2 bases and J gave up 3 bases, with 7 bases separating them. CDR3 sequence reads: CASSLYGDYGYTF. The CDR3 DNA is TGTGCCAGCAGCTTATACGGGGACTATGGCTACACCTTC.

The CDR3 region is CASKSAGVGTGELFF. CDR3 sequence (DNA): TGTGCCAGCAAGTCGGCGGGAGTCGGTACCGGGGAGCTGTTTTTT. V gene TRBV28 combines with J gene TRBJ2-2; 7 bases map to TRBD2. There are 15 residues in the CDR3. Unmatched junction bases numbered 10, after V lost 7 bases and J lost 5 bases. CDR1 and CDR2 (germline): MDHEN, SYDVKM.

The chain combines TRBV4-1 with TRBJ2-7; weak D call: TRBD1 (8 bases). Trimming shortened V by 4 bases and J by 5 bases, and 15 bases separated the two germline ends. The CDR3 is made up of 14 amino acids. Looked up from germline, CDR1 is MGHRA and CDR2 is YSYEKL. As DNA, the CDR3 is TGCGCCAGCAGCCGCTTACAGGGGGGGGACGAGCAGTACTTC. It specifies CASSRLQGGDEQYF.

This clone showed up just a few times. The CDR3 nucleotides read TGCGCCAGCAGCTCAAGTGCTAATACGCAGTATTTT. This translates into CASSSSANTQYF. This chain joins TRBV5-1 and TRBJ2-3; D is undetermined. This CDR3 is 12 amino acids long. Germline V gene lookup returns CDR1 SGHRS and CDR2 YFSETQ. V dropped 3 bases and J dropped 7 bases, with 9 bases sitting between them.

The rearrangement uses TRBV19 and TRBJ1-5; a weak D match, TRBD1 (6 bases). The germline V gene has CDR1 LNHDA and CDR2 SQIVND (reference sequence). V lost 7 bases to trimming and J lost 0 bases, with 19 bases between them. The CDR3 length is 17 residues. The CDR3 loop is CASKWKDRVYSNQPQHF. The CDR3 DNA follows: TGTGCCAGTAAATGGAAGGACAGAGTTTATAGCAATCAGCCCCAGCATTTT.

This chain joins TRBV13 and TRBJ2-7; TRBD1 is a possible D gene (6 bases). Between the trimmed V and J ends, which lost 4 bases and 0 bases, there was a span of 13 bases. CDR3 size: 15 residues. The V gene's germline CDR1 is PRHDT and CDR2 FYEKMQ (reference sequence). The CDR3 is CASSSSDSTSYEQYF. DNA of the CDR3: TGTGCCAGCAGCTCCTCGGACAGCACCTCCTACGAGCAGTACTTC.

The rearrangement links TRBV4-2 to TRBJ2-7; 12 bases are a match to TRBD2. The V gene end was trimmed by 4 bases and the J gene end by 2 bases; junction bases not matched to a gene: 12. Germline V CDR1 and CDR2: LGHNA, YNFKEQ. The CDR3 consists of 18 residues. CDR3 sequence: CASSPRTSGTIQTYEQYF. The CDR3 nucleotides read TGTGCCAGCAGCCCACGGACTAGCGGGACAATTCAAACCTACGAGCAGTACTTC.

The V and J genes are TRBV24-1 and TRBJ1-5, with D tentatively TRBD1 (6 bases). The V end was cut by 4 bases, the J end by 6 bases, with 12 bases between. The CDR3 loop spans 14 amino acids. Per the germline V gene, CDR1 is KGHDR and CDR2 is SFDVKD. The DNA of the CDR3 is TGTGCCACCAGTGACAGGGGCTCAAGTCAGCCCCAGCATTTT. It is translated as CATSDRGSSQPQHF.

This sequence joins TRBV5-1 and TRBJ2-1; 9 bases line up with TRBD2. The CDR3 contains 15 residues. The germline V gene has CDR1 SGHRS and CDR2 YFSETQ. With V trimmed by 0 bases and J by 4 bases, 2 bases remained unmatched. The CDR3 reads CASSLASGTYNEQFF. The CDR3 nucleotides are TGCGCCAGCAGCTTGGCTAGCGGGACATACAATGAGCAGTTCTTC.

The chain links TRBV5-4 to TRBJ2-7; D is unclear. The CDR3 runs to 15 residues. Trimming shortened V by 1 base and J by 5 bases, and 16 bases separated the two germline ends. Germline values: CDR1 SGHNT, CDR2 YYREEE (reference sequence). CDR3 in DNA: TGTGCCAGCAGCTTGTTGGCAGGCCCAACCCACGAGCAGTACTTC. Translating it yields CASSLLAGPTHEQYF. The entire variable domain, with the rest obtained from reference TRBV5-4 and TRBJ2-7, is as follows: ETGVTQSPTHLIKTRGQQVTLRCSSQSGHNTVSWYQQALGQGPQFIFQYYREEENGRGNFPPRFSGLQFPNYSSELNVNALELDDSALYLCASSLLAGPTHEQYFGPGTRLTVT.